This section outlines one TCR beta chain sequence together with its context. The target antigen is unknown. Using immunoSEQ multiplex PCR, the repertoire was profiled, and TCRdb retains in-frame clones only, with some absent. Seen here are 35,000 to 50,000 clones, about 82% observed once, and the top ten hold roughly 22%. The sample originates from a study of T cell responses to AZD1222 COVID-19 vaccine. Overall study findings and caveats: Seropositive status at baseline applied to only a handful of AZD1222 recipients. CD4 TCRs covered the whole spike, strongest at regions 160-218 and 743-854.

Germline loops: CDR1 MNHEY, CDR2 SVGAGI. V gave up 5 bases and J gave up 8 bases, with 7 bases separating them. The CDR3 runs to 11 residues. The chain recombines TRBV6-5 with TRBJ2-1; D is possibly TRBD2 (5 bases). This TCR came from an adult who received the MenACWY meningococcal vaccine as a control. The input for sequencing was peripheral blood, taken 28 days after the second dose of the MenACWY control vaccine. The CDR3 spells CASSTRDEQFF. The CDR3 DNA sequence: TGTGCCAGCAGTACGCGGGATGAGCAGTTCTTC.